The T cell receptor (beta chain) described here comes from a study of blood T cells in healthy people across ages. The CDR3 loop spans 15 amino acids. The germline CDR1 and CDR2 sequences are SSHAT and FNYEAQ (reference sequence). V lost 5 bases, J lost 2 bases, and 6 bases stayed unmatched. The use of a sample-barcoded 5' primer and a J-beta primer mix characterized a second PCR of 7 to 11 cycles. TCRdb re-called the 5' RACE reads through MiXCR, storing one row per CDR3 protein. The table records around 2 million distinct CDR3 sequences, more than 35% of them present only once. The sample consisted of blood. The clonotype was recovered from a human donor in good health. The chain employs TRBV7-7 and TRBJ2-7; TRBD1 aligns across 10 bases. CDR3 coding DNA: TGTGCCAGCAGCGTCGGGACAGGGGTGACCTACGAGCAGTACTTC. Its protein product is CASSVGTGVTYEQYF.